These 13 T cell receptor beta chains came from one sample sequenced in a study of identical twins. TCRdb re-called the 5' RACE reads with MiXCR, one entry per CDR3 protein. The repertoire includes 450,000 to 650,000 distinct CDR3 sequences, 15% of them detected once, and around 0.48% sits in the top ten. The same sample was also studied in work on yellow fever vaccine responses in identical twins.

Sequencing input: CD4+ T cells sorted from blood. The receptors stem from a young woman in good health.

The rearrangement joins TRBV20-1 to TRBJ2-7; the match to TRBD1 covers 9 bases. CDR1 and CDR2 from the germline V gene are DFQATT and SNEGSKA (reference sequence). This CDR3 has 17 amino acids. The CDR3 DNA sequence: TGCTGTGCTAGAGGGGGACCGGGACAGGGTTTGTCCTACGAGCAGTACGTC. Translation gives CCARGGPGQGLSYEQYV.

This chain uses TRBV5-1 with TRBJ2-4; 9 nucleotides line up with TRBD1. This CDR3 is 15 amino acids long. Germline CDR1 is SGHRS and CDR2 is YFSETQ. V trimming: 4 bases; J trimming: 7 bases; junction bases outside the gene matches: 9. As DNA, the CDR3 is TGCGCCAGCAGCGTGCCGACAGGGGGAATGAACATTCAGTACTTC. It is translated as CASSVPTGGMNIQYF.

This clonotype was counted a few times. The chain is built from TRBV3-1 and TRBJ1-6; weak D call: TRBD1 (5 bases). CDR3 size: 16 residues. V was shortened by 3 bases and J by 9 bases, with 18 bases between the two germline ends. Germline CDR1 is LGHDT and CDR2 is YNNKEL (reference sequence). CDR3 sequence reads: CASSHLGGKGLSPLHF. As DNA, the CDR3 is TGTGCCAGCAGCCACCTCGGCGGAAAGGGGCTTTCACCCCTCCACTTT.

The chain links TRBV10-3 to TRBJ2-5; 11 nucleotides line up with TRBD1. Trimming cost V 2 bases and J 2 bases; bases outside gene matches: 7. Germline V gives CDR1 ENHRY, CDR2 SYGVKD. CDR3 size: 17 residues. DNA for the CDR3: TGTGCCATCAGTGAGGGGACAGGGGGTTTCGCACAAGAGACCCAGTACTTC. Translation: CAISEGTGGFAQETQYF.

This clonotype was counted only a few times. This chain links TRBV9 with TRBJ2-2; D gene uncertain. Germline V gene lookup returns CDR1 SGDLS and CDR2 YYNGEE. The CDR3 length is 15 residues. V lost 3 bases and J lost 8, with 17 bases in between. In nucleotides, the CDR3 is TGTGCCAGCAGCGGAGGTTTTAGTTATAAGGGGGAGCTGTTTTTT. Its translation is CASSGGFSYKGELFF.

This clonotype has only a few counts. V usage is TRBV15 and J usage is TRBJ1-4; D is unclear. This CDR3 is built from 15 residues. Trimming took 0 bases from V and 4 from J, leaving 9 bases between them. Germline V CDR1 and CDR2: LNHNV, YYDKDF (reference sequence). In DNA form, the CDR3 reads TGTGCCACCAGCAGAGATTCGGGTAGTAATGAAAAACTGTTTTTT. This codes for CATSRDSGSNEKLFF.

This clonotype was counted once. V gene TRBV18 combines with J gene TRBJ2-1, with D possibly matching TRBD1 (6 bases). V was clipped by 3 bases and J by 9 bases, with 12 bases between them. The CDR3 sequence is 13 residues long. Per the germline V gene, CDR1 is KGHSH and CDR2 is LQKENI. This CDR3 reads CASSPQGYGEQFF. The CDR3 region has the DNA TGTGCCAGCTCACCTCAGGGGTATGGTGAGCAGTTCTTC.

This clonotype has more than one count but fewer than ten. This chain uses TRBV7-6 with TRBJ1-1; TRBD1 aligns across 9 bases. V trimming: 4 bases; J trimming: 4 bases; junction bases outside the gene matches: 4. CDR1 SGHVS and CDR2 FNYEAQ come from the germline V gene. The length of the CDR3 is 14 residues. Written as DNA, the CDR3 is TGTGCCAGCAGCTCCGGACAGGGGCGCACTGAAGCTTTCTTT. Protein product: CASSSGQGRTEAFF. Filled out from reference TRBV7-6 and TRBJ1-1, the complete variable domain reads GAGVSQSPRYKVTKRGQDVALRCDPISGHVSLYWYRQALGQGPEFLTYFNYEAQQDKSGLPNDRFSAERPEGSISTLTIQRTEQRDSAMYRCASSSGQGRTEAFFGQGTRLTVV.

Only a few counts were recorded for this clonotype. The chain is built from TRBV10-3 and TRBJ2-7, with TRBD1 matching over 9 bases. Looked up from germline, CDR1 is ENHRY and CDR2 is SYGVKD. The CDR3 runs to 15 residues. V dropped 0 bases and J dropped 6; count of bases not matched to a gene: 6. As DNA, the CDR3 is TGTGCCATCAGTGAGTCGGGGACAGGGTATAGCGAGCAGTACTTC. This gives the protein CAISESGTGYSEQYF.

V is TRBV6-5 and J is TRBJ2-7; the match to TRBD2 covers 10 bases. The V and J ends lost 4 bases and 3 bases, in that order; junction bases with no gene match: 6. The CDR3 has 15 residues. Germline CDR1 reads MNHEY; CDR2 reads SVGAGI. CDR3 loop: CASSSTGLASYEQYF. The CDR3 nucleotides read TGTGCCAGCAGTTCCACGGGACTAGCGAGCTACGAGCAGTACTTC.

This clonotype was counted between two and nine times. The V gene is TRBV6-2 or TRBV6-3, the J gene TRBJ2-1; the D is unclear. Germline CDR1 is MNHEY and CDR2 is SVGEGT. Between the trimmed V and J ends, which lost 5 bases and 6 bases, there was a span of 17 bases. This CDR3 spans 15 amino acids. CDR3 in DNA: TGTGCCAGCAGTCACCTTTCCCCGGTTCGCAATGAGCAGTTCTTC. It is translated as CASSHLSPVRNEQFF.

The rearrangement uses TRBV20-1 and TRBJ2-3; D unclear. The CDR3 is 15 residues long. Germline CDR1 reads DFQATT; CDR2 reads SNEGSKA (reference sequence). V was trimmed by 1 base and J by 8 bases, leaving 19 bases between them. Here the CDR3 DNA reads TGCAGTGCTAGAGCGGCCTATCTGGCGGTTGGTACGCAGTATTTT. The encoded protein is CSARAAYLAVGTQYF.

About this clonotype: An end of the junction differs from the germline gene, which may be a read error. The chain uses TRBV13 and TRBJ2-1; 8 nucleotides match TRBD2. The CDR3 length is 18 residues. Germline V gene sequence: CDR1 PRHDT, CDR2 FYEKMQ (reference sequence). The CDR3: CACSPLREGGGAYNEQFF. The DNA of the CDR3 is TGTGCCTGCAGCCCCCTCCGGGAGGGGGGCGGGGCCTACAATGAGCAGTTCTTC.